The 30 T cell receptor beta chains listed next were all sequenced from one sample in a study of monozygotic twins with inflammatory bowel disease. TCRdb re-called the 5' RACE reads; every CDR3 protein appears as one record, without DNA. Recorded here are some 190,000 distinct CDR3 sequences; the top ten clones represent less than 9%. Sequencing was carried out using blood. The receptors here all came from a human donor with ulcerative colitis or Crohn's disease, or a healthy co-twin of an affected twin (not recorded which).

The V call is TRBV20-1, the J call TRBJ1-2; TCRdb selects TRBD1, and the lack of DNA leaves this call unchecked. Germline V gene lookup returns CDR1 DFQATT and CDR2 SNEGSKA (reference sequence). This CDR3 is built from 13 residues. This CDR3 reads CSAPPGEGYGYTF.

The V and J genes are TRBV12-3 or TRBV12-4 and TRBJ2-2; the D gene TCRdb calls, TRBD2, cannot be checked with no DNA. The CDR3 extends over 15 amino acids. The chain's CDR3 is CASTPPGGLTGELFF.

V and J are TRBV5-1 and TRBJ2-3; TCRdb's D call, TRBD1, is unchecked because there is no DNA. Germline CDR1 SGHRS, CDR2 YFSETQ. CDR3 length: 15 residues. CDR3 loop: CASSLDGQGADTQYF.

V gene TRBV12-3 or TRBV12-4 combines with J gene TRBJ1-5. The CDR3 runs to 14 residues. CDR3 sequence: CASSLADLGQPQHF.

The chain links TRBV7-2 to TRBJ2-5; absent DNA, TCRdb's TRBD1 call cannot be checked. Germline values: CDR1 SGHTA, CDR2 FQGNSA. This CDR3 is 15 amino acids long. The CDR3 spells CASSLFRDYQETQYF.

The J gene is TRBJ1-2, the V gene TRBV4-1. There are 15 residues in the CDR3. Germline CDR1 and CDR2: MGHRA and YSYEKL. This CDR3 is CASSQVYGFGYGYTF.

The chain couples TRBV7-9 to TRBJ1-5; TCRdb indicates TRBD1, and absent DNA this call remains unverified. The CDR3 loop spans 13 amino acids. Looked up from germline, CDR1 is SEHNR and CDR2 is FQNEAQ (reference sequence). The CDR3: CASSRTGAQPQHF.

This sequence joins TRBV3-1 and TRBJ2-5; TCRdb's assignment of TRBD2 cannot be checked, as there is no DNA. Germline V gene lookup returns CDR1 LGHDT and CDR2 YNNKEL (reference sequence). The CDR3 has 13 residues. Here the CDR3 reads CASSPGGGETQYF.

J is TRBJ1-4 and V is TRBV16. The CDR3 totals 12 residues. Germline CDR1 KGHSY, CDR2 FQNENV. The CDR3 loop reads CASSNQAEKLFF.

The CDR3 is CASSLRTGSNEQFF. The chain recombines TRBV5-1 with TRBJ2-1; the D call of TRBD1 rests on TCRdb alone, since no DNA is present to check it. CDR3 length equals 14 residues. The germline V gene encodes CDR1 SGHRS and CDR2 YFSETQ.

The genes are TRBV19 and TRBJ2-3. Per germline, CDR1 LNHDA and CDR2 SQIVND (reference sequence). The CDR3 length is 13 residues. The chain's CDR3 is CASSIQATDTQYF.

The chain carries TRBV6-1 and TRBJ1-6; TCRdb outputs TRBD1, but without DNA this stays unchecked. CDR3 length: 16 amino acids. The germline V gene encodes CDR1 MNHNS and CDR2 SASEGT. CDR3 in amino acids: CASSRTRQLANSPLHF.

The V gene is TRBV7-3, the J gene TRBJ2-7; with no DNA, the TCRdb D assignment of TRBD1 cannot be verified. The CDR3 contains 14 residues. Germline lookup yields CDR1 SGHTA and CDR2 FQGTGA. This chain's CDR3 is CASSLGQPSYEQYF.

The chain links TRBV7-9 to TRBJ2-7; TCRdb's D call of TRBD1 is untestable without DNA. There are 14 residues in the CDR3. Germline CDR1 is SEHNR and CDR2 is FQNEAQ (reference sequence). CDR3 amino acids: CASSRAEGSYEQYF.

J is TRBJ1-1 and V is TRBV5-1. The CDR3 has 13 residues. Germline-derived CDR1 and CDR2 are SGHRS and YFSETQ. CDR3 protein: CASSSQDVTEAFF.

The chain has TRBV7-9 and TRBJ1-6; TCRdb's D call, TRBD1, is unchecked because there is no DNA. This CDR3 has 16 residues. Germline V gene lookup returns CDR1 SEHNR and CDR2 FQNEAQ (reference sequence). CDR3 region: CASSSESTGVSSPLHF.

The chain recombines TRBV5-1 with TRBJ2-1. This CDR3 has 14 amino acids. Per the germline V gene, CDR1 is SGHRS and CDR2 is YFSETQ. CDR3 in amino acids: CASSPLRVDNEQFF.

The V call is TRBV10-3, the J call TRBJ1-4; TCRdb's assignment of TRBD1 cannot be checked, as there is no DNA. CDR1 ENHRY and CDR2 SYGVKD come from the germline V gene. This CDR3 comprises 15 residues. The CDR3 sequence is CAISSGQGTNEKLFF.

The chain is built from TRBV28 and TRBJ2-3; TCRdb selects TRBD1, and the lack of DNA leaves this call unchecked. The germline gives CDR1 MDHEN, CDR2 SYDVKM. The CDR3 is made up of 15 amino acids. CDR3 in amino acids: CASSFGGVHTDTQYF. The full variable domain, completed using reference TRBV28 and TRBJ2-3, is DVKVTQSSRYLVKRTGEKVFLECVQDMDHENMFWYRQDPGLGLRLIYFSYDVKMKEKGDIPEGYSVSREKKERFSLILESASTNQTSMYLCASSFGGVHTDTQYFGPGTRLTVL.

The chain uses TRBV14 and TRBJ1-2; the TCRdb D gene call, TRBD1, has no DNA to confirm it. The germline V gene has CDR1 SGHDN and CDR2 FVKESK. The CDR3 spans 15 residues. The CDR3: CASSPGAQTPSGYTF.

This chain links TRBV7-2 with TRBJ2-1; TCRdb's D call, TRBD2, is unchecked because there is no DNA. The CDR3 length is 16 residues. CDR1 and CDR2 from the germline V gene are SGHTA and FQGNSA. CDR3 sequence reads: CASSLGIAGGHNEQFF.

This chain uses TRBV18 with TRBJ2-3; TCRdb lists TRBD2, though no DNA is available to test this call. CDR1 and CDR2 (germline): KGHSH, LQKENI. The CDR3 is 16 amino acids. This CDR3 is CASSKTSGGATDTQYF.

This chain links TRBV2 with TRBJ2-1; TCRdb returns TRBD2, unconfirmable since there is no DNA. Germline V gene sequence: CDR1 SNHLY, CDR2 FYNNEI. The CDR3 is made up of 13 amino acids. CDR3 sequence reads: CASRREGINEQFF.

The rearrangement links TRBV6-1 to TRBJ1-4; TCRdb's D call, TRBD1, is unchecked because there is no DNA. The CDR3 sequence is 14 residues long. Germline CDR1 MNHNS, CDR2 SASEGT. The CDR3 protein is CASSLDRGGEKLFF.

CDR3 protein: CASIGTYSSPLHF. The genes are TRBV2 and TRBJ1-6. This CDR3 has 13 amino acids. CDR1 is SNHLY and CDR2 is FYNNEI in the germline V gene.

V is TRBV7-6 and J is TRBJ2-1; TCRdb calls TRBD1, which cannot be checked without DNA. Germline values: CDR1 SGHVS, CDR2 FNYEAQ. The CDR3 is 15 residues long. CDR3 sequence reads: CASSFNPVLGNEQFF.

The rearrangement uses TRBV30 and TRBJ2-7; the TRBD1 assignment by TCRdb is unverifiable without DNA. This CDR3 is 13 amino acids long. Germline CDR1 reads GTSNPN; CDR2 reads SVGIG (reference sequence). The CDR3 protein is CAWIPGNHDEQYF. Looking up the rest from reference TRBV30 and TRBJ2-7 gives the full variable domain: SQTIHQWPATLVQPVGSPLSLECTVEGTSNPNLYWYRQAAGRGLQLLFYSVGIGQISSEVPQNLSASRPQDRQFILSSKKLLLSDSGFYLCAWIPGNHDEQYFGPGTRLTVT.

This sequence joins TRBV28 and TRBJ2-3. This CDR3 is built from 13 residues. Per germline, CDR1 MDHEN and CDR2 SYDVKM. The CDR3 loop is CASSSIDTDTQYF.

The chain employs TRBV20-1 and TRBJ1-2. This CDR3 has 13 residues. Germline CDR1 reads DFQATT; CDR2 reads SNEGSKA (reference sequence). The CDR3 here is CSAKRYADYGYTF.

The chain joins TRBV20-1 to TRBJ2-5; TCRdb outputs TRBD1, but without DNA this stays unchecked. Per germline, CDR1 DFQATT and CDR2 SNEGSKA (reference sequence). The CDR3 is made up of 13 amino acids. This CDR3 reads CSASLGVVETQYF.